Each of the 8 T cell receptor beta chains below was sequenced from the same sample in a study of cytomegalovirus exposure and HLA in healthy donors (dated by TCRdb to about 2017). Receptor amplification or capture employed the immunoSEQ multiplex PCR assay. For the multiplex PCR, a mixture combining 60 forward primers for TCR Vbeta segments and 13 reverse primers for TCR Jbeta segments was used. The source is immuneACCESS, and TCRdb retained only in-frame sequences with V and J called. Part of the clones is not carried over; for the studies checked, unresolved V genes explain less than half of this, and the remainder is unexplained. Across this sample there are 150,000 to 200,000 clones, with approximately 84% seen only once. 4.8% of the sample goes to the ten largest clones. The sample consisted of PBMCs. These receptor sequences come from a girl aged 10-17 years in good health and CMV-seropositive.

The chain couples TRBV7-6 to TRBJ2-5; 10 bases line up with TRBD2. From germline, CDR1 is SGHVS and CDR2 FNYEAQ. There are 15 residues in the CDR3. V lost 2 bases to trimming and J lost 5 bases; unmatched junction nucleotides: 5. This CDR3 is CASSLKAGGLETQYF. The DNA for the CDR3 is TGTGCCAGCAGCTTAAAAGCGGGGGGGCTTGAGACCCAGTACTTC.

This chain joins TRBV4-1 and TRBJ1-6; unclear D gene. In germline, CDR1 is MGHRA, CDR2 YSYEKL. The CDR3 has 15 amino acids. V lost 1 base and J 8 bases, leaving 12 bases between the germline ends. The CDR3 sequence is CASSQAGQVYSPLHF. CDR3 nucleotide sequence: TGCGCCAGCAGCCAAGCAGGCCAGGTTTATTCACCCCTCCACTTT.

V is TRBV25-1 and J is TRBJ1-6; 8 bases fit TRBD1. This CDR3 has 18 amino acids. CDR1 MGHDK and CDR2 SYGVNS come from the germline V gene. V gave up 1 base and J gave up 0 bases; unmatched junction bases: 5. CDR3 in amino acids: CASSEFRTGSSYNSPLHF. The CDR3 DNA reads as TGTGCCAGCAGTGAATTTCGGACAGGGAGCTCCTATAATTCACCCCTCCACTTT.

This clone is a singleton in its sample. The gene calls are TRBV19 and TRBJ1-5; TRBD1 might be the D (6 bases). Trimming removed 8 bases at V and 3 bases at J, with 11 bases between. The CDR3 loop spans 13 amino acids. The germline V gene encodes CDR1 LNHDA and CDR2 SQIVND (reference sequence). CDR3 in DNA: TGTGCCAGTGCCCGGACAGACAATCAGCCCCAGCATTTT. Translating it yields CASARTDNQPQHF.

The gene calls are TRBV4-1 and TRBJ1-2; TRBD1 matches at 9 bases. The J segment lost 4 bases and the V segment lost 5 bases, leaving 8 bases of the junction unmatched. The CDR3 spans 15 residues. Germline values: CDR1 MGHRA, CDR2 YSYEKL. The CDR3 sequence: CASSTRDRALYGYTF. The CDR3 region has the DNA TGCGCCAGCAGCACCCGGGACAGGGCACTCTATGGCTACACCTTC.

This chain's CDR3 is CASSDPWESSYNSPLHF. CDR3 sequence (DNA): TGTGCCAGCAGCGACCCGTGGGAGAGCTCCTATAATTCACCCCTCCACTTT. This chain joins TRBV2 and TRBJ1-6; D unresolved. CDR1 is SNHLY and CDR2 is FYNNEI in the germline V gene. Trimming cost V 6 bases and J 0 bases, with 15 bases left between them. This CDR3 comprises 17 residues.

The V call is TRBV6-5, the J call TRBJ2-3, with 10 nucleotides matching TRBD2. J was trimmed by 5 bases and V by 2 bases; bases with no gene match: 4. Germline V gives CDR1 MNHEY, CDR2 SVGAGI. CDR3 length: 15 amino acids. This CDR3 is CASSYSGGAGDTQYF. CDR3 nucleotide sequence: TGTGCCAGCAGTTACAGCGGGGGGGCAGGAGATACGCAGTATTTT.

The chain combines TRBV5-4 with TRBJ1-6; a possible D gene is TRBD1 (6 bases). CDR1 and CDR2 (germline): SGHNT, YYREEE (reference sequence). The CDR3 is 18 amino acids. The germline V and J ends were trimmed by 0 bases and 0 bases, with 13 bases remaining between them. CDR3 in amino acids: CASSLAGAPFSYNSPLHF. DNA of the CDR3: TGTGCCAGCAGCTTGGCAGGGGCGCCTTTCTCCTATAATTCACCCCTCCACTTT.